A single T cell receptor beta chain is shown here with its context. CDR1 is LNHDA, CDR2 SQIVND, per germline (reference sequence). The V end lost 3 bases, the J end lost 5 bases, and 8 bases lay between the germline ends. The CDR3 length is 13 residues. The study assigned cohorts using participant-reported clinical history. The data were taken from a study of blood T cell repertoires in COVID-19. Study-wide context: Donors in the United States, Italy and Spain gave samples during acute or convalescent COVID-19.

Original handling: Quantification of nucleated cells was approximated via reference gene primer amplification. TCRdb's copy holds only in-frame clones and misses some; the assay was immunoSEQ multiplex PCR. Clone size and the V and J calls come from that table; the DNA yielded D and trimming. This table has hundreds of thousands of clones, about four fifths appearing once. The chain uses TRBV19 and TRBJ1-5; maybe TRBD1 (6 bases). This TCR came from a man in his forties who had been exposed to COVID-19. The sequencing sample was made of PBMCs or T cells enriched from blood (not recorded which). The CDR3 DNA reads TGTGCCAGTAGTATTACAGGGTATCAGCCCCAGCATTTT. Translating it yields CASSITGYQPQHF.